Listed below are T cell receptor beta chains from one sample, sequenced in a study of naive and memory T cell subsets. TCRdb redid the calling of the UMI-ligation and nested PCR reads with MiXCR, one entry per CDR3 protein. The table includes around 110,000 distinct CDR3 sequences, about 36% detected once. What was sequenced was central memory CD4+ T cells from blood. The receptors originated from a human donor in good health. Each CDR3 is given with its conserved first and last residue. A D gene is named only where the DNA matches it firmly. A row's size may be missing; if present it is once, few, many or a size class.

CDR3nt	CDR3aa	len	d_gene	j_gene	abundance	v_gene
TGTGCCAGCAGCCACTGGGGGGGCTCTGGGGCCAACGTCCTGACTTTC	CASSHWGGSGANVLTF	16	TRBD2	TRBJ2-6	few	TRBV27
TGCAGCGTTGATGGGACTCAGGGGGGCACTGAAGCTTTCTTT	CSVDGTQGGTEAFF	14	TRBD1	TRBJ1-1	NA	TRBV29-1
TGTGCCAGCAGCCCCCCAAGGACTAGCGGGAGTTTTGATACGCAGTATTTT	CASSPPRTSGSFDTQYF	17	TRBD2	TRBJ2-3	NA	TRBV28
TGTGCCAGCAGGGAAGGACAGGCTAATCAGCCCCAGCATTTT	CASREGQANQPQHF	14	TRBD1	TRBJ1-5	NA	TRBV6-1
TGTGCCAGCAGTTACGGACTCAGGATGGAGCAGTACTTC	CASSYGLRMEQYF	13	NA	TRBJ2-7	few	TRBV6-2/TRBV6-3
TGTGCCAGCAGCTCTGGGAGAGACTGGACTAGTGATAGGGAGACCCAGTACTTC	CASSSGRDWTSDRETQYF	18	TRBD2	TRBJ2-5	few	TRBV7-9
TGTGCCAGCAGCTCAACCGGGACTAGCGGGAGGGCCTTCTACAATGAGCAGTTCTTC	CASSSTGTSGRAFYNEQFF	19	TRBD2	TRBJ2-1	NA	TRBV7-2
TGTGCCTGGACGACAGGGTCCTATGGCTACACCTTC	CAWTTGSYGYTF	12	TRBD1	TRBJ1-2	few	TRBV30
TGTGCCAGCAGCGCGACAGGGGCCAACGTCCTGACTTTC	CASSATGANVLTF	13	NA	TRBJ2-6	NA	TRBV28
TGTGCCAGCAGTATAAGGGGGGCGGGGGATGAGCAGTTCTTC	CASSIRGAGDEQFF	14	NA	TRBJ2-1	few	TRBV6-4
TGTGCTAGTGGCCCGATGACTAGCGGGGTCAATGAGCAGTTCTTC	CASGPMTSGVNEQFF	15	TRBD2	TRBJ2-1	NA	TRBV12-5
TGTGCCAGCAGTTACGATTTGGGCGGGGAGCTGTTTTTT	CASSYDLGGELFF	13	NA	TRBJ2-2	few	TRBV6-2/TRBV6-3
TGCAGTGCTAGGCCTAGCGGGAGTGTGACCGGGGAGCTGTTTTTT	CSARPSGSVTGELFF	15	TRBD2	TRBJ2-2	NA	TRBV20-1
TGTGCCAGCAGTGGGAGCGGGGGCCTATTCGAGCAGTACTTC	CASSGSGGLFEQYF	14	TRBD2	TRBJ2-7	few	TRBV12-3/TRBV12-4
TGTGCCAGCAGTTACTGGGGGGCGGAAGGACAGCCCCAGCAATTT	CASSYWGAEGQPQQF	15	NA	TRBJ1-5	NA	TRBV6-6
TGTGCCAGCAGGAAAACTAGCGGGAATTACAATGAGCAGTTCTTC	CASRKTSGNYNEQFF	15	TRBD2	TRBJ2-1	few	TRBV2
TGTGCCAGCAGAAAGAGTAATTCACCCCTCCACTTT	CASRKSNSPLHF	12	NA	TRBJ1-6	NA	TRBV28
TGCAGCGCCCGAGGACTAGCGGGCAATGAGCAGTTCTTC	CSARGLAGNEQFF	13	TRBD2	TRBJ2-1	many	TRBV29-1
TGTGCCAGCAGCTTTAAAGAAGCGGGAGGCCCAGATACGCAGTATTTT	CASSFKEAGGPDTQYF	16	TRBD2	TRBJ2-3	NA	TRBV7-2
TGTGCCAGCAGTTTACCCGGGACAGCCCAAGAGACCCAGTACTTC	CASSLPGTAQETQYF	15	TRBD1	TRBJ2-5	NA	TRBV28
TGTGCCAGCAGGGTTGGCCTAGCGGCTAATGAGCAGTTCTTC	CASRVGLAANEQFF	14	TRBD2	TRBJ2-1	NA	TRBV12-3/TRBV12-4
TGTGCCAGCAGTTACTCGCAGGGGGGGTTGTACGAGCAGTACTTC	CASSYSQGGLYEQYF	15	NA	TRBJ2-7	few	TRBV6-5
TGCGCCAGCAGACTAGCTCTCGGGGCAGATACGCAGTATTTT	CASRLALGADTQYF	14	NA	TRBJ2-3	NA	TRBV10-2
TGTGCCAGCAGCTTGGCAGACCTGGGGGGCTACACCTTC	CASSLADLGGYTF	13	NA	TRBJ1-2	few	TRBV5-4
TGCAGTGCCAGTGGTTACAATGAGCAGTTCTTC	CSASGYNEQFF	11	NA	TRBJ2-1	NA	TRBV20-1
TGTGCCAGCAGCCGAGGGGTTGTAGAGACCCAGTACTTC	CASSRGVVETQYF	13	NA	TRBJ2-5	NA	TRBV14
TGTGCCAGCAGCAAAAACCAGGGGAACGAGCAGTACTTC	CASSKNQGNEQYF	13	NA	TRBJ2-7	NA	TRBV7-6
TGTGCCAGCAGCTCCCGACTAGCGGGAAGGGGCGATGAGCAGTTCTTC	CASSSRLAGRGDEQFF	16	TRBD2	TRBJ2-1	few	TRBV9
TGTGCCAGCTCAGGACGGGAGGGCAATCAGCCCCAGCATTTT	CASSGREGNQPQHF	14	NA	TRBJ1-5	once	TRBV4-2
TGTGCCACCAGCGGAACTAGCGGGAGGGCCTTTGAGCAGTTCTTC	CATSGTSGRAFEQFF	15	TRBD2	TRBJ2-1	NA	TRBV24-1
TGTGCCAGCAGCCGAACAGGGGTTACGCAGTATTTT	CASSRTGVTQYF	12	TRBD1	TRBJ2-3	NA	TRBV7-2
TGTGCCAGCAGCTTCCTGGGTACAGATACGCAGTATTTT	CASSFLGTDTQYF	13	NA	TRBJ2-3	few	TRBV7-3
TGCAGCGTTGAAGTTCCACCGATCGAGCAGTACTTC	CSVEVPPIEQYF	12	NA	TRBJ2-7	NA	TRBV29-1
TGTGCCAGCAGTTTCCTAGCGGACCCCACAGATACGCAGTATTTT	CASSFLADPTDTQYF	15	TRBD2	TRBJ2-3	NA	TRBV27
TGTGCCAGCAGTGAGGAGGTTAGACAGTCTGAAGCTTTCTTT	CASSEEVRQSEAFF	14	NA	TRBJ1-1	NA	TRBV2
TGTGCCACCACGGCGGGAGGGAGGACAGATACGCAGTATTTT	CATTAGGRTDTQYF	14	TRBD2	TRBJ2-3	few	TRBV24-1
TGTGCCAGCGGCGGGAGGTCCGCCTACAATGAGCAGTTCTTC	CASGGRSAYNEQFF	14	TRBD2	TRBJ2-1	few	TRBV3-1
TGTGCCAGCAGTGAAGGTTCCGTCAGGGGGCTAGCTGGCTACACCTTC	CASSEGSVRGLAGYTF	16	TRBD1	TRBJ1-2	NA	TRBV2
TGTGCCAGCAGTTTCAGGGTCGCCGGGGCCAACGTCCTGACTTTC	CASSFRVAGANVLTF	15	NA	TRBJ2-6	NA	TRBV27